The 30 T cell receptor beta chains in this list originate from one sample, sequenced in a study of tumor-infiltrating lymphocytes in primary liver carcinoma. Out of unsorted whole blood came the blood RNA, and germline DNA was extracted as well. TCR beta cDNA was prepared out of approximately 500 ng total RNA by means of a constant-region primer. The TCR beta library was amplified through three nested multiplex PCR rounds in a modified ARM-PCR procedure. Use of TRBV1-TRBV30 forward primers with a C-beta reverse primer characterized the first two PCR rounds, which lasted 10 cycles each. TCRdb re-analysed the multiplex PCR reads in MiXCR, keeping a single row per CDR3 protein. The table has fewer than 350,000 distinct CDR3 sequences, 65% seen once. Material: peripheral blood. These receptors all stem from a man aged 40-50 years with primary liver carcinoma and hepatitis B virus infection.

In regard to this clonotype: A much more abundant neighbour one base away suggests this may be a read error. V gene TRBV10-3 combines with J gene TRBJ1-5; D remains ambiguous. Germline CDR1 is ENHRY and CDR2 is SYGVKD. The V gene lost 4 bases and the J gene lost 1 base, with 8 bases spanning the gap. The CDR3 runs to 14 residues. The CDR3 spells CAISGWLSNQPQHF. The DNA for the CDR3 is TGTGCCATCAGTGGATGGCTGAGCAATCAGCCCCAGCATTTT.

Concerning this clonotype itself: At one end the junction does not follow the germline gene, possibly because of a read error. The rearrangement joins TRBV6-6 to TRBJ2-3; either TRBD1 or TRBD2 may fit D (7 bases each). Germline V gene lookup returns CDR1 MNHNY and CDR2 SVGAGI (reference sequence). There are 16 residues in the CDR3. The DNA of the CDR3 is TGTGCCAACAGTGCCAGGGGGGGGGACAACACAGATACGCAGTATTTT. Translating gives CANSARGGDNTDTQYF.

The sample holds one count of this clonotype. One end of the junction is discordant with germline, which a read error may explain. The DNA of the CDR3 is TGTGCCAGCCGTCGAGGGCCAGCGTCGGAGACAGATACGCGGTATTTT. This encodes CASRRGPASETDTRYF. The genes are TRBV6-5 and TRBJ2-3; tentatively, D is TRBD1 or TRBD2 (5 bases each). The germline V gene has CDR1 MNHEY and CDR2 SVGAGI. This CDR3 region has 16 residues.

The V gene is TRBV28, the J gene TRBJ1-2; 10 nucleotides line up with TRBD1. The junction had 12 bases not matched to a gene; V was cut back by 10 bases and J by 4 bases. The CDR3 consists of 15 residues. Germline CDR1 reads MDHEN; CDR2 reads SYDVKM. DNA of the CDR3: TGTGCCACCCAAGTTACCGGGACAGGGGCCTATGGCTACACCTTC. Translating gives CATQVTGTGAYGYTF.

Regarding this clonotype: A much larger clonotype is one base distant, so this may be a read error. The conserved closing phenylalanine or tryptophan is absent in this CDR3, likely reflecting a read error. The chain combines TRBV6-5 with TRBJ1-2; perhaps TRBD1 as D (5 bases). The germline gives CDR1 MNHEY, CDR2 SVGAGI. This CDR3 has 12 residues. V was pared by 8 bases and J by 2 bases, with 9 bases between. The CDR3 sequence: CASGQGNYGYTL. The CDR3 bases are TGTGCCAGCGGGCAGGGCAACTATGGCTACACCTTA.

The chain couples TRBV5-1 to TRBJ1-4; TRBD1 matches 7 bases. The CDR3 length is 15 residues. V gave up 0 bases and J gave up 5 bases; unmatched junction bases: 4. Germline-derived CDR1 and CDR2 are SGHRS and YFSETQ. The CDR3 DNA follows: TGCGCCAGCAGCTTGGTTGGGACAGAAAATGAAAAACTGTTTTTT. Its protein product is CASSLVGTENEKLFF.

Worth noting for this clonotype: The junction does not match germline at one end; this may be a read error. The chain recombines TRBV4-3 with TRBJ2-5, with TRBD1 matching over 10 bases. In germline, CDR1 is LGHNA, CDR2 YSLEER. CDR3 length: 15 residues. CDR3 protein: CDSSQGTGELETQYF. CDR3 in DNA: TGCGACAGCAGCCAAGGGACAGGGGAGTTAGAGACCCAGTACTTC.

In regard to this clonotype: A much larger clone is a single base away; this may be a read error. The J gene is TRBJ2-7, the V gene TRBV6-1, with TRBD1 identical over 8 bases. The junction had 14 bases not matched to a gene; V was cut back by 7 bases and J by 6 bases. The CDR3 has 15 residues. Germline CDR1 MNHNS, CDR2 SASEGT. The CDR3 protein is CASIRTDRVGSEQYF. The CDR3 DNA reads as TGTGCCAGCATTCGAACGGACAGGGTGGGTTCCGAGCAGTACTTC.

Points on this clonotype: A much larger clonotype is one base distant, so this may be a read error. The chain couples TRBV4-1 to TRBJ2-7; D is ambiguous. The V gene lost 0 bases and the J gene lost 2 bases, with 14 bases spanning the gap. Per the germline V gene, CDR1 is MGHRA and CDR2 is YSYEKL. CDR3 size: 16 residues. CDR3 amino acids: CASSQEVSVTAYEQYF. The CDR3 DNA sequence: TGCGCCAGCAGCCAAGAGGTTAGTGTGACCGCCTACGAGCAGTACTTC.

The chain links TRBV7-9 to TRBJ1-1, with a tentative D call TRBD1 (6 bases). The germline V and J ends were trimmed by 10 bases and 4 bases, with 13 bases remaining between them. The V gene's germline CDR1 is SEHNR and CDR2 FQNEAQ (reference sequence). The length of the CDR3 is 12 residues. The CDR3 DNA sequence: TGTGCCATCAGAAGGGGGATCACTGAAGCTTTCTTT. Encoded protein: CAIRRGITEAFF.

This clonotype has just a few counts. The chain joins TRBV11-3 to TRBJ2-7; tentative D call: TRBD1 (6 bases). Trimming took off 5 bases at V and 6 bases at J, with 14 bases between the two ends. Germline CDR1 SGHNT, CDR2 YENEEA. The CDR3 sequence is 13 residues long. DNA for the CDR3: TGTGCCAGCAGCCCTACCAGGGGATCCGAGCAGTACTTC. Encoded protein: CASSPTRGSEQYF. Combining the CDR3 with reference TRBV11-3 and TRBJ2-7 gives the whole variable domain EAGVVQSPRYKIIEKKQPVAFWCNPISGHNTLYWYLQNLGQGPELLIRYENEEAVDDSQLPKDRFSAERLKGVDSTLKIQPAELGDSAVYLCASSPTRGSEQYFGPGTRLTVT.

This clonotype was detected once. A read error may be the cause here, since a much bigger clone is one base away. This chain joins TRBV5-1 and TRBJ1-4; 7 bases match TRBD1. CDR1 SGHRS and CDR2 YFSETQ come from the germline V gene. The CDR3 spans 14 residues. The V and J ends lost 4 bases and 9 bases, in that order; junction bases with no gene match: 9. In DNA form, the CDR3 reads TGCGCCAGCAGCATAGACAGGGCGGACAAAAAACTGTTTTTT. Translating it yields CASSIDRADKKLFF.

Regarding this clonotype: One junction end does not reproduce the germline sequence, and a read error may be involved. Here the CDR3 reads CSARLGLSRDYEQCF. CDR3 sequence (DNA): TGCAGCGCTAGACTCGGACTCTCAAGGGACTACGAGCAGTGCTTC. V gene TRBV29-1 combines with J gene TRBJ2-7; the match to TRBD2 covers 7 bases. Germline lookup yields CDR1 SQVTM and CDR2 ANQGSEA. The CDR3 has 15 amino acids.

Concerning this clonotype: The junction departs from germline at one end; a sequencing error may be responsible. The CDR3: CTSTAGPSSYEQYF. CDR3 nucleotides: TGTACCAGCACGGCGGGACCAAGCTCCTACGAGCAGTACTTC. The chain couples TRBV9 to TRBJ2-7; D possibly corresponds to TRBD2 (6 bases). The germline V gene encodes CDR1 SGDLS and CDR2 YYNGEE. This CDR3 comprises 14 residues.

About this clonotype itself: This could be a read error, since a much larger clone is one nucleotide away. The J gene is TRBJ1-1, the V gene TRBV7-8, with unresolved D. Germline V gene lookup returns CDR1 SGHVS and CDR2 FQNEAQ. The CDR3 totals 16 residues. The CDR3 region is CASSLGVSPENIEAFF. In DNA, the CDR3 is TGTGCCAGCAGCTTAGGGGTTTCCCCAGAGAACATTGAAGCTTTCTTT.

Comment on this clonotype: One end of the junction does not line up with germline, which may come from a read error. This rearrangement joins TRBV6-2 or TRBV6-3 to TRBJ2-3; 11 bases align to TRBD1. The length of the CDR3 is 16 residues. The germline CDR1 and CDR2 sequences are MNHEY and SVGEGT. The CDR3 loop reads CASSYGGQGATNTRYF. In DNA form, the CDR3 reads TGTGCCAGCAGTTATGGTGGACAGGGGGCGACAAATACGCGGTATTTT.

The chain couples TRBV29-1 to TRBJ2-3, with D hard to call. TRBJ1-5 matches the DNA end more closely, so the J call is doubtful. Per germline, CDR1 SQVTM and CDR2 ANQGSEA. The CDR3 loop spans 16 amino acids. The DNA of the CDR3 is TGCAGCGTTGAAGGGGCTTGGGAGCTTAGCACAGATGCGCAGCATTTT. Protein: CSVEGAWELSTDAQHF.

This clonotype has just a few counts. This chain connects TRBV5-4 to TRBJ2-2; no clear D. Trimming pared 0 bases from V and 3 bases from J, leaving 12 bases between. Per germline, CDR1 SGHNT and CDR2 YYREEE (reference sequence). This CDR3 has 16 amino acids. CDR3 sequence reads: CASSLASPWDTGELFF. The DNA of the CDR3 is TGTGCCAGCAGCTTGGCCAGTCCGTGGGACACCGGGGAGCTGTTTTTT.

This chain joins TRBV5-4 and TRBJ2-7, with D unresolved. In germline, CDR1 is SGHNT, CDR2 YYREEE (reference sequence). CDR3 length: 13 amino acids. V lost 3 bases, J lost 0 bases, and 7 bases lay in between. CDR3 nucleotide sequence: TGTGCCAGCAGCTCAGGAAACTCCTACGAGCAGTACTTC. Its protein product is CASSSGNSYEQYF.

About this clonotype itself: One base away lies a much larger clone, so this may be a sequencing read error. The CDR3 does not end in the conserved phenylalanine or tryptophan, so this is likely a read error. The V call is TRBV5-5, the J call TRBJ1-1, with D uncertain. This CDR3 is built from 14 residues. V lost 0 bases and J 5 bases, leaving 11 bases between the germline ends. Per the germline V gene, CDR1 is SGHKS and CDR2 is YYEKEE (reference sequence). The DNA for the CDR3 is TGTGCCAGCAGCTTGGTAGGCCGGGCGACTGAAGCTTTCCTT. This gives the protein CASSLVGRATEAFL.

Many counts were recorded for this clonotype. The chain employs TRBV6-2 or TRBV6-3 and TRBJ2-7; TRBD2 is a possible D gene (5 bases). The germline V and J ends were trimmed by 4 bases and 0 bases, with 16 bases remaining between them. Germline lookup yields CDR1 MNHEY and CDR2 SVGEGT. CDR3 length: 16 residues. In DNA, the CDR3 is TGTGCCAGCAGTTCCCCAGCACGGGGATCCTCCTACGAGCAGTACTTC. Translation: CASSSPARGSSYEQYF.

As to this clonotype: This sequence may be a read error, since a much larger clone differs from it by one base. This chain connects TRBV5-6 to TRBJ2-7; 12 bases map to TRBD2. This CDR3 contains 14 residues. Germline loops: CDR1 SGHDT, CDR2 YYEEEE. CDR3 residues: CARSRLAGEGEQYF. The CDR3 DNA is TGTGCCCGCAGTAGACTAGCGGGAGAGGGAGAGCAGTACTTC.

Details on this clonotype: An end of the junction does not agree with germline; a read error may underlie this. The chain employs TRBV6-1 and TRBJ2-3; TRBD1 aligns across 12 bases. The germline CDR1 and CDR2 sequences are MNHNS and SASEGT. The CDR3 is 15 amino acids. As DNA, the CDR3 is TGTTCCAGCAGATCCGGGACAGGGGGCCTAGATACGCAGTATTTT. Protein product: CSSRSGTGGLDTQYF.

The chain combines TRBV29-1 with TRBJ2-7, with 9 bases identical to TRBD1. CDR1 and CDR2 from the germline V gene are SQVTM and ANQGSEA. This CDR3 region has 15 residues. Germline trimming cut 6 bases from V and 3 bases from J; bases unmatched to any gene: 12. The CDR3: CSVGFTTGGNYEQYV. The CDR3 DNA follows: TGCAGCGTCGGATTTACGACAGGGGGTAACTACGAGCAGTACGTC.

V usage is TRBV11-2 and J usage is TRBJ2-6, with D unclear. The CDR3 runs to 18 residues. V shed 5 bases and J shed 0 bases, with 17 bases lying between them. CDR1 and CDR2 from the germline V gene are SGHAT and FQNNGV. The CDR3 coding sequence is TGTGCCAGCAGCATCGGTGCAGCCCGACTCTCTGGGGCCAACGTCCTGACTTTC. Amino acid sequence: CASSIGAARLSGANVLTF.

V and J are TRBV12-3 or TRBV12-4 and TRBJ2-3; D is unclear. V lost 3 bases, J lost 4 bases, and 8 bases lay in between. The CDR3 totals 13 residues. The CDR3 is CASSLDGPDTQYF. Written as DNA, the CDR3 is TGTGCCAGCAGTTTGGACGGACCAGATACGCAGTATTTT.

Note on this clonotype: A much larger clone lies a single base off, so this may be a read error. The chain combines TRBV6-5 with TRBJ1-1, with a tentative D call TRBD1 (5 bases). There are 14 residues in the CDR3. Per germline, CDR1 MNHEY and CDR2 SVGAGI. This chain's CDR3 is CTSSYGISGAEAFF. The CDR3 DNA follows: TGTACCAGCAGTTACGGTATATCGGGGGCTGAAGCTTTCTTT.

The gene calls are TRBV28 and TRBJ1-6; the D gene is possibly TRBD1 (5 bases). The V gene's germline CDR1 is MDHEN and CDR2 SYDVKM. The CDR3 sequence is 13 residues long. CDR3 in amino acids: CAWKGSNNSPLHF. The CDR3 coding sequence is TGTGCGTGGAAGGGGAGCAATAATTCACCCCTCCACTTT.

The V gene is TRBV28, the J gene TRBJ2-7, with 7 bases aligning to TRBD1. Germline CDR1 MDHEN, CDR2 SYDVKM. Losses at the gene ends were 3 bases for V and 3 bases for J; bases not matched to a gene: 8. There are 15 residues in the CDR3. The CDR3 protein is CASSFHTTGSYEQYF. CDR3 nucleotide sequence: TGTGCCAGCAGTTTTCATACGACAGGGAGCTACGAGCAGTACTTC.

This chain joins TRBV2 and TRBJ2-2, with D perhaps TRBD1 or TRBD2 (5 bases each). Trimming pared 6 bases from V and 4 bases from J, leaving 12 bases between. The CDR3 length is 14 residues. CDR1 is SNHLY, CDR2 FYNNEI, per germline. CDR3 region: CASRETEGTGELFF. CDR3 DNA sequence: TGTGCCAGCAGGGAGACAGAGGGCACCGGGGAGCTGTTTTTT.